The next 19 T cell receptor beta chains were all read from a single sample in a study of T cell responses to AZD1222 COVID-19 vaccine. The assay was immunoSEQ multiplex PCR, and TCRdb's table has in-frame clones only and misses some. Of around 150,000 clones listed, 90% to 95% are singletons. The sample consisted of peripheral blood, taken 28 days after the second AZD1222 dose. These TCRs come from an adult who received the AZD1222 COVID-19 vaccine.

This chain uses TRBV2 with TRBJ2-7; no reliable D call. V gave up 4 bases and J gave up 0 bases, with 4 bases separating them. This CDR3 contains 12 residues. Germline V gene lookup returns CDR1 SNHLY and CDR2 FYNNEI. The CDR3 here is CASSGASYEQYF. The CDR3, as DNA: TGTGCCAGCAGTGGGGCCTCCTACGAGCAGTACTTC.

The chain carries TRBV5-6 and TRBJ1-2; 8 nucleotides agree with TRBD1. The CDR3 loop spans 14 amino acids. CDR1 is SGHDT, CDR2 YYEEEE, per germline. V lost 6 bases, J lost 4 bases, and 8 bases stayed unmatched. The CDR3 loop reads CASNEADRAYGYTF. CDR3 DNA: TGTGCCAGCAACGAGGCGGACAGGGCCTATGGCTACACCTTC.

This rearrangement joins TRBV7-3 to TRBJ1-2; 7 bases match TRBD1. The J segment lost 6 bases and the V segment lost 0 bases, leaving 4 bases of the junction unmatched. Germline V gene sequence: CDR1 SGHTA, CDR2 FQGTGA. This CDR3 contains 14 residues. The CDR3 reads CASSLTETGDGYTF. Written as DNA, the CDR3 is TGTGCCAGCAGCTTAACCGAAACAGGGGATGGCTACACCTTC.

This clone was picked up one time. The chain employs TRBV9 and TRBJ1-6; 9 nucleotides line up with TRBD1. Unmatched junction bases numbered 7, after V lost 0 bases and J lost 9 bases. The CDR3 consists of 16 residues. CDR1 SGDLS and CDR2 YYNGEE come from the germline V gene. As DNA, the CDR3 is TGTGCCAGCAGCGTAGCCGGGACAGGGTTGGCTTCACCCCTCCACTTT. It encodes CASSVAGTGLASPLHF.

The chain carries TRBV7-2 and TRBJ2-5, with a possible D match to TRBD2 (5 bases). Trimming removed 1 base at V and 4 bases at J, with 10 bases between. Germline lookup yields CDR1 SGHTA and CDR2 FQGNSA. CDR3 length: 14 residues. The CDR3 bases are TGTGCCAGCAGCTTAGTGGCGGGTCTAGAGACCCAGTACTTC. As protein: CASSLVAGLETQYF.

The V and J genes are TRBV6-6 and TRBJ1-5, with D perhaps matching TRBD1 (6 bases). Germline CDR1 MNHNY, CDR2 SVGAGI (reference sequence). Trimming pared 2 bases from V and 1 base from J, leaving 9 bases between. The CDR3 totals 15 residues. CDR3 sequence reads: CASSYGTPSNQPQHF. The CDR3 DNA reads TGTGCCAGCAGTTACGGGACACCGAGCAATCAGCCCCAGCATTTT.

V and J are TRBV7-3 and TRBJ2-2, with D tentatively TRBD2 (6 bases). V dropped 5 bases and J dropped 1 base, with 20 bases sitting between them. Germline loops: CDR1 SGHTA, CDR2 FQGTGA. The CDR3 is 18 amino acids. As DNA, the CDR3 is TGTGCCAGCAGCCGCCGCTCAGTGGGCGGGGTGAACACCGGGGAGCTGTTTTTT. It translates to CASSRRSVGGVNTGELFF.

This clone was recorded only once. The V call is TRBV3-1 (or the pseudogene TRBV3-2), the J call TRBJ2-7; TRBD2 matches 13 bases. In germline, CDR1 is LGHDT, CDR2 YNNKEL (reference sequence). The CDR3 totals 14 residues. J lost 1 base, V lost 10 bases, and 4 bases had no gene match. The CDR3 here is CATQGLAGSYEQYF. CDR3 nucleotides: TGTGCCACCCAGGGACTAGCGGGGTCCTACGAGCAGTACTTC.

This clone was detected ten times or more. V gene TRBV7-8 combines with J gene TRBJ2-7, with TRBD1 matching over 10 bases. The CDR3 extends over 17 amino acids. Unmatched junction bases numbered 14, after V lost 5 bases and J lost 4 bases. Germline V gives CDR1 SGHVS, CDR2 FQNEAQ. CDR3: CASSQDPGDRGRYEQYF. The DNA for the CDR3 is TGTGCCAGCAGCCAAGATCCGGGGGACAGGGGCCGGTACGAGCAGTACTTC.

The V and J genes are TRBV7-3 and TRBJ2-7; possibly TRBD1 or TRBD2 for D (5 bases each). V was trimmed by 2 bases and J by 0 bases, leaving 8 bases between them. Germline V gene data show CDR1 as SGHTA and CDR2 as FQGTGA. This CDR3 has 14 amino acids. CDR3 nucleotide sequence: TGTGCCAGCAGCTTAGGGGACGTCTCCTACGAGCAGTACTTC. Protein sequence: CASSLGDVSYEQYF.

The chain joins TRBV5-1 to TRBJ2-1; 13 bases agree with TRBD2. This CDR3 has 18 amino acids. Losses at the gene ends were 4 bases for V and 7 bases for J; bases not matched to a gene: 14. The germline CDR1 and CDR2 sequences are SGHRS and YFSETQ. In DNA, the CDR3 is TGCGCCAGCAGCCTTGGAGGTATCGGACTAGCGGGAGTAAATGAGCAGTTCTTC. Translating gives CASSLGGIGLAGVNEQFF.

V usage is TRBV29-1 and J usage is TRBJ2-3; D is possibly TRBD1 (5 bases). This CDR3 spans 13 amino acids. Germline assignment: CDR1 SQVTM and CDR2 ANQGSEA. V lost 6 bases and J 0 bases, leaving 10 bases between the germline ends. CDR3 region: CSVGQSSTDTQYF. For the CDR3, the DNA is TGCAGCGTGGGGCAGTCTAGCACAGATACGCAGTATTTT.

The chain has TRBV9 and TRBJ2-5; 7 nucleotides align to TRBD2. Germline CDR1 and CDR2: SGDLS and YYNGEE. The CDR3 length is 14 residues. J lost 5 bases, V lost 0 bases, and 4 bases had no gene match. The DNA for the CDR3 is TGTGCCAGCAGCGTAGGGGGAGGGGAGGAGACCCAGTACTTC. Translated, it gives CASSVGGGEETQYF.

V is TRBV5-4 and J is TRBJ2-5; TRBD2 is a possible D gene (5 bases). In germline, CDR1 is SGHNT, CDR2 YYREEE (reference sequence). The V and J ends lost 0 bases and 3 bases respectively, with 9 bases between them. The CDR3 is made up of 14 amino acids. This chain's CDR3 is CASSLASGKETQYF. The CDR3 DNA follows: TGTGCCAGCAGCTTGGCCAGCGGTAAAGAGACCCAGTACTTC.

This sequence joins TRBV4-3 and TRBJ1-3, with D unclear. The V and J ends lost 2 bases and 0 bases respectively, with 8 bases between them. Per the germline V gene, CDR1 is LGHNA and CDR2 is YSLEER. This CDR3 spans 15 amino acids. In DNA form, the CDR3 reads TGCGCCAGCAGCCAAAATCGAGCCTCTGGAAACACCATATATTTT. It translates to CASSQNRASGNTIYF.

J is TRBJ2-5 and V is TRBV15; 8 nucleotides match TRBD2. The CDR3 is 16 amino acids. The germline CDR1 and CDR2 sequences are LNHNV and YYDKDF (reference sequence). The V segment lost 1 base and the J segment 2 bases; nucleotides outside the gene matches: 6. In DNA, the CDR3 is TGTGCCACCAGCAGAGGTTCGGCGGGAGGTCAAGAGACCCAGTACTTC. This encodes CATSRGSAGGQETQYF.

The CDR3 nucleotides read TGTGCCAGCTCACAAAGAAGGGGGAACGAGCAGTACTTC. The encoded protein is CASSQRRGNEQYF. The chain joins TRBV18 to TRBJ2-7, with D perhaps TRBD1 (6 bases). This CDR3 is 13 amino acids long. The V end was cut by 4 bases, the J end by 5 bases, with 12 bases between. The V gene's germline CDR1 is KGHSH and CDR2 LQKENI.

This chain links TRBV18 with TRBJ1-1; D remains unclear. This CDR3 has 14 residues. Germline assignment: CDR1 KGHSH and CDR2 LQKENI. The germline V and J ends were trimmed by 1 base and 1 base, with 7 bases remaining between them. The CDR3 protein is CASSPLRENTEAFF. CDR3 DNA: TGTGCCAGCTCACCACTTCGGGAGAACACTGAAGCTTTCTTT.

The chain is built from TRBV16 and TRBJ2-1; D not resolved. CDR1 is KGHSY, CDR2 FQNENV, per germline. V was clipped by 0 bases and J by 3 bases, with 3 bases between them. This CDR3 region has 13 residues. Written as DNA, the CDR3 is TGTGCCAGCAGCCAATCGTTCTACAATGAGCAGTTCTTC. Its translation: CASSQSFYNEQFF.